This T cell receptor beta chain was documented in a study of patients and donors after allogeneic stem cell transplantation. V shed 5 bases and J 7 bases; nucleotides not matched to a gene: 7. Germline-derived CDR1 and CDR2 are ENHRY and SYGVKD. CDR3 length: 14 residues. Each CDR3 protein gets one entry after TCRdb re-called the RT-PCR reads with MiXCR. The sample holds 800,000 to 1,000,000 distinct CDR3 sequences, about a sixth seen once. The clonotype was recovered from a human donor who was either an allogeneic HSCT recipient or a stem cell or donor lymphocyte infusion donor (not recorded which). It is not recorded whose cells these are; they may come from a transplant donor. The chain is built from TRBV10-3 and TRBJ2-2, with TRBD2 matching over 7 bases. Sequenced input: blood, either unsorted or a sorted T cell fraction (not recorded which). CDR3 in DNA: TGTGCCATCAGTAAGGGCGGGAGTAACGGGGAGCTGTTTTTT. It specifies CAISKGGSNGELFF.